This TCR beta chain came from a study of T cell repertoires in ileal Crohn's disease. Profiling relied on immunoSEQ multiplex PCR, and the TCRdb table lists in-frame clones only, not all of them. The sample holds more than 11,000 clones, approximately 81% seen once. This CDR3 is 16 amino acids long. Per the germline V gene, CDR1 is GTSNPN and CDR2 is SVGIG (reference sequence). V was shortened by 0 bases and J by 0 bases, with 13 bases between the two germline ends. Sequencing was done on a sample of ileal tissue. The source is an adult with Crohn's disease. The chain has TRBV30 and TRBJ2-3; tentative D call: TRBD2 (7 bases). This CDR3 reads CAWSVGGAASTDTQYF. The CDR3 DNA is TGTGCCTGGAGTGTAGGGGGGGCCGCTAGCACAGATACGCAGTATTTT.